Included here is one TCR beta chain sequence, with context. This entry is derived from a study of molecular identifiers for immune sequencing clone quantification. TCRdb re-derived calls from the PCR reads in MiXCR, one entry per CDR3 protein. Of hundreds of thousands of distinct CDR3 sequences listed, roughly a quarter are singletons. The CDR3 contains 16 residues. CDR1 and CDR2 from the germline V gene are SNHLY and FYNNEI. V lost 10 bases and J lost 1, with 19 bases in between. The gene calls are TRBV2 and TRBJ1-4; D may be TRBD1 (6 bases). The clonotype originates from a human donor in good health. Some libraries in this study had Jurkat cell RNA spiked in. The source material was naive CD8+ T cells from blood, with Jurkat cell RNA spiked in. The subset was: FACS-sorted CD8+CD4-CCR7+CD45RA+ naive T cells. In DNA form, the CDR3 reads TGTGCCAACAGGTGGACAGCGCTTGGAACTAATGAAAAACTGTTTTTT. This sequence encodes CANRWTALGTNEKLFF. Combining the CDR3 with reference TRBV2 and TRBJ1-4 gives the whole variable domain EPEVTQTPSHQVTQMGQEVILRCVPISNHLYFYWYRQILGQKVEFLVSFYNNEISEKSEIFDDQFSVERPDGSNFTLKIRSTKLEDSAMYFCANRWTALGTNEKLFFGSGTQLSVL.